This entry describes one T cell receptor beta chain. The antigen is unknown. The CDR3 loop spans 14 amino acids. Germline CDR1 is DFQATT and CDR2 is SNEGSKA (reference sequence). The sample belongs to a study of T cells expressing NK-cell markers. Study overall: Sorted CD3+CD56-NKG2C+, CD3+CD56+NKG2C- and CD3+CD56+NKG2C+ T cells were the source of the TCR beta repertoires. Study outcomes and limitations: A handful of donors likewise had their CD3+CD56-NKG2C+ fraction led by these clonotypes.

With UMIs, 5'RACE template switching was used to make TCR beta cDNA. TCRdb derives one entry per CDR3 protein from the 5' RACE reads, leaving out DNA. This sample's table has 350,000 to 500,000 distinct CDR3 sequences. The V and J genes are TRBV20-1 and TRBJ2-7; TCRdb outputs TRBD1, but without DNA this stays unchecked. The sequence came from a woman between 18 and 70 years old in good health. Sample: blood T cells: a sorted CD56 or NKG2C T cell subset, CD4+ or CD8+ T cells, or bulk PBMC T cells (not recorded which). CDR3 sequence: CSARDLPGSYEQYF.